The 24 T cell receptor beta chains reported below all come from one sample, sequenced in a study of T cells after yellow fever vaccination. TCRdb itself ran the 5' RACE reads through MiXCR, one entry per CDR3 protein. Among a few hundred thousand distinct CDR3 sequences listed, approximately 16% were seen once. Sequencing was performed on PBMCs, taken 4 to 6 days after the first yellow fever vaccination. The receptors originated from a man aged 18 to 35 who received the YFV17D yellow fever vaccine.

This clonotype came up a few times. The genes are TRBV9 and TRBJ2-2, with D maybe TRBD1 (6 bases). Trimming pared 1 base from V and 0 bases from J, leaving 10 bases between. This CDR3 spans 16 amino acids. Germline assignment: CDR1 SGDLS and CDR2 YYNGEE. The DNA of the CDR3 is TGTGCCAGCAGCGTAACAGGGTGGCCGAACACCGGGGAGCTGTTTTTT. It specifies CASSVTGWPNTGELFF.

The table lists this clonotype with many counts. The gene calls are TRBV12-3 or TRBV12-4 and TRBJ1-1; weak D call: TRBD1 (5 bases). This CDR3 contains 14 residues. V was cut by 6 bases and J by 0 bases, with 11 bases left in between. CDR3 sequence (DNA): TGTGCCAGCAGCTTCGGGGGTGTGAACACTGAAGCTTTCTTT. This codes for CASSFGGVNTEAFF.

The V gene is TRBV27, the J gene TRBJ1-1; 9 nucleotides align to TRBD1. CDR1 and CDR2 from the germline V gene are MNHEY and SMNVEV (reference sequence). There are 12 residues in the CDR3. The ends lost 6 bases at V and 9 bases at J; junction bases unmatched: 5. The CDR3 spells CASSFNRGQAFF. DNA of the CDR3: TGTGCCAGCAGCTTCAACAGGGGGCAAGCTTTCTTT.

This clonotype was seen a few times. An end of the junction differs from the germline gene, which may be a read error. The J gene is TRBJ2-1, the V gene TRBV7-7; D might be TRBD2 (5 bases). This CDR3 contains 14 residues. Looked up from germline, CDR1 is SSHAT and CDR2 is FNYEAQ (reference sequence). CDR3 in amino acids: CASSLALAGGEQFF. Here the CDR3 DNA reads TGTGCTAGCAGCTTAGCGCTGGCGGGTGGTGAGCAGTTCTTC.

This clonotype occurred a few times. The chain is built from TRBV4-1 and TRBJ1-5; 7 bases match TRBD1. In germline, CDR1 is MGHRA, CDR2 YSYEKL. The CDR3 totals 15 residues. After removal of 0 bases from V and 4 bases from J, the junction contained 3 bases not matched to a gene. The CDR3 sequence is CASSQEQGQNQPQHF. In DNA form, the CDR3 reads TGCGCCAGCAGCCAAGAACAGGGACAGAATCAGCCCCAGCATTTT.

The genes are TRBV2 and TRBJ2-3; D could derive from TRBD1 or TRBD2 (5 bases each). The CDR3 totals 18 residues. Germline lookup yields CDR1 SNHLY and CDR2 FYNNEI. Trimming took off 11 bases at V and 3 bases at J, with 30 bases between the two ends. The CDR3 bases are TGTGCCTTCAGCCCCGGGTCCGTTCGGGGCCCGGGGACAGATACGCAGTATTTT. This encodes CAFSPGSVRGPGTDTQYF. The full variable domain, rest sourced from reference TRBV2 and TRBJ2-3, is EPEVTQTPSHQVTQMGQEVILRCVPISNHLYFYWYRQILGQKVEFLVSFYNNEISEKSEIFDDQFSVERPDGSNFTLKIRSTKLEDSAMYFCAFSPGSVRGPGTDTQYFGPGTRLTVL.

This clonotype was detected only a few times. The chain uses TRBV7-2 and TRBJ1-2; 8 bases agree with TRBD1. After removal of 5 bases from V and 8 bases from J, the junction contained 7 bases not matched to a gene. Germline loops: CDR1 SGHTA, CDR2 FQGNSA. This CDR3 has 13 amino acids. Written as DNA, the CDR3 is TGTGCCAGCAGCGCGGGACAGGATTTAGGCTACACCTTC. Its protein product is CASSAGQDLGYTF.

The chain links TRBV3-1 to TRBJ2-1, with 7 bases fitting TRBD2. The CDR3 contains 18 residues. CDR1 is LGHDT, CDR2 YNNKEL, per germline (reference sequence). V was clipped by 3 bases and J by 0 bases; unmatched bases: 11. This chain's CDR3 is CASSHPVEGGSSYNEQFF. The CDR3 nucleotides read TGTGCCAGCAGCCACCCCGTAGAAGGCGGGAGCTCCTACAATGAGCAGTTCTTC.

The table lists this clonotype with a few counts. The chain uses TRBV7-2 and TRBJ2-3, with 8 bases matching TRBD1. CDR3 size: 16 residues. From germline, CDR1 is SGHTA and CDR2 FQGNSA. V lost 3 bases, J lost 0 bases, and 5 bases stayed unmatched. The CDR3 DNA reads as TGTGCCAGCAGCTTTCCTCGGGACAGGAGCACAGATACGCAGTATTTT. It codes for CASSFPRDRSTDTQYF.

This chain connects TRBV3-1 to TRBJ2-5, with a weak D call TRBD2 (5 bases). Trimming took off 3 bases at V and 5 bases at J, with 19 bases between the two ends. The CDR3 extends over 16 amino acids. Germline V gene data show CDR1 as LGHDT and CDR2 as YNNKEL (reference sequence). CDR3 sequence: CASSHLLRVPWETQYF. CDR3 in DNA: TGTGCCAGCAGCCATCTCCTGCGGGTTCCTTGGGAGACCCAGTACTTC.

Many counts were recorded for this clonotype. The chain has TRBV7-9 and TRBJ2-2; D unresolved. The ends were cut back, 2 bases at V and 3 bases at J, with 4 bases in the middle. This CDR3 is 13 amino acids long. Per the germline V gene, CDR1 is SEHNR and CDR2 is FQNEAQ (reference sequence). The CDR3 DNA reads TGTGCCAGCAGCTTACTAGACACCGGGGAGCTGTTTTTT. Its protein is CASSLLDTGELFF.

This clonotype was detected a few times. The V and J genes are TRBV24-1 and TRBJ1-2; 8 positions agree with TRBD1. The V gene's germline CDR1 is KGHDR and CDR2 SFDVKD. The CDR3 is made up of 14 amino acids. The ends lost 2 bases at V and 2 bases at J; junction bases unmatched: 0. CDR3: CATSDWTGNYGYTF. The CDR3 DNA follows: TGTGCCACCAGTGATTGGACAGGGAACTATGGCTACACCTTC.

The genes are TRBV19 and TRBJ1-1; tentatively, D is TRBD1 (6 bases). From germline, CDR1 is LNHDA and CDR2 SQIVND (reference sequence). Trimming shortened V by 5 bases and J by 8 bases, and 15 bases separated the two germline ends. The CDR3 is 13 residues long. The CDR3 is CASSLGGDNEAFF. In DNA, the CDR3 is TGTGCCAGTAGTCTCGGGGGGGACAACGAAGCTTTCTTT. Based on the CDR3 plus reference TRBV19 and TRBJ1-1, the full variable domain is DGGITQSPKYLFRKEGQNVTLSCEQNLNHDAMYWYRQDPGQGLRLIYYSQIVNDFQKGDIAEGYSVSREKKESFPLTVTSAQKNPTAFYLCASSLGGDNEAFFGQGTRLTVV.

The V call is TRBV7-2, the J call TRBJ2-5; TRBD2 aligns across 10 bases. This CDR3 is 15 amino acids long. Germline lookup yields CDR1 SGHTA and CDR2 FQGNSA. Losses at the gene ends were 5 bases for V and 4 bases for J; bases not matched to a gene: 7. Written as DNA, the CDR3 is TGTGCCAGCAGCCGATTTACTAGCGGGGCAGAGACCCAGTACTTC. As protein: CASSRFTSGAETQYF.

This chain connects TRBV19 to TRBJ1-5; 9 bases agree with TRBD1. Germline V lookup: CDR1 LNHDA, CDR2 SQIVND (reference sequence). The CDR3 spans 14 residues. The V gene end was trimmed by 8 bases and the J gene end by 7 bases; junction bases not matched to a gene: 9. CDR3 sequence reads: CASVQDRGGQPQHF. In nucleotides, the CDR3 is TGTGCCAGTGTCCAGGACAGGGGCGGGCAGCCCCAGCATTTT.

This clonotype has only a few counts. The rearrangement uses TRBV12-3 or TRBV12-4 and TRBJ1-2; perhaps TRBD1 as D (5 bases). This CDR3 has 13 amino acids. Trimming pared 7 bases from V and 7 bases from J, leaving 16 bases between. The CDR3 spells CASNPGVGGGYTF. The CDR3 DNA is TGTGCCAGCAACCCCGGGGTCGGGGGTGGCTACACCTTC.

This clonotype was seen only a few times. The J gene is TRBJ1-4, the V gene TRBV15; D ambiguous. The germline V gene encodes CDR1 LNHNV and CDR2 YYDKDF (reference sequence). CDR3 length equals 15 residues. The V and J ends lost 0 bases and 5 bases respectively, with 10 bases between them. The chain's CDR3 is CATSRDLPPNEKLFF. The CDR3 nucleotides read TGTGCCACCAGCAGAGATCTACCGCCGAATGAAAAACTGTTTTTT.

This clonotype was seen more than once but under ten times. The V and J genes are TRBV11-2 and TRBJ1-1, with 12 bases fitting TRBD1. V lost 2 bases and J lost 4; bases outside the gene matches: 11. The V gene's germline CDR1 is SGHAT and CDR2 FQNNGV. The CDR3 has 18 amino acids. The DNA of the CDR3 is TGTGCCAGCAGCTTATTGGGACAGGGGGCAAGGTTGTTCACTGAAGCTTTCTTT. This codes for CASSLLGQGARLFTEAFF.

V is TRBV10-3 and J is TRBJ2-1; D gene unclear. CDR1 ENHRY and CDR2 SYGVKD come from the germline V gene. The V end was cut by 3 bases, the J end by 15 bases, with 15 bases between. The CDR3 totals 12 residues. The CDR3: CAISEPPLGRFF. For the CDR3, the DNA is TGTGCCATCAGTGAACCCCCCCTCGGTAGGTTCTTC.

The CDR3 DNA reads as TGTGCCAGCAGTTACTCCGGGACAGGGGGCGACGTCCTGACTTTC. Its protein product is CASSYSGTGGDVLTF. V gene TRBV6-5 combines with J gene TRBJ2-6, with 12 bases aligning to TRBD1. With 0 bases clipped from V and 11 bases from J, the junction kept 2 bases outside the gene matches. The CDR3 is 15 amino acids. CDR1 and CDR2 from the germline V gene are MNHEY and SVGAGI.

This clonotype was found a few times. The gene calls are TRBV6-6 and TRBJ1-1; D is ambiguous. The V end was cut by 8 bases, the J end by 11 bases, with 12 bases between. CDR3 length: 10 residues. The germline V gene has CDR1 MNHNY and CDR2 SVGAGI (reference sequence). Here the CDR3 reads CASQENWAFF. In DNA, the CDR3 is TGTGCCAGCCAGGAGAATTGGGCTTTCTTT.

This chain connects TRBV24-1 to TRBJ2-3; 10 bases are shared with TRBD1. The V and J ends lost 4 bases and 1 base, in that order; junction bases with no gene match: 4. Germline CDR1 KGHDR, CDR2 SFDVKD. The CDR3 has 16 amino acids. CDR3 DNA sequence: TGTGCCACCAGTGACCCCGGGACAGGGGGCACAGATACGCAGTATTTT. It specifies CATSDPGTGGTDTQYF.

This clonotype was observed a handful of times. This chain links TRBV20-1 with TRBJ1-5; possibly TRBD1 for D (5 bases). V shed 5 bases and J shed 2 bases, with 16 bases lying between them. The CDR3 loop spans 15 amino acids. Looked up from germline, CDR1 is DFQATT and CDR2 is SNEGSKA (reference sequence). DNA of the CDR3: TGCAGTGCTCAAAAGTCGACGGGGGGCAATCAGCCCCAGCATTTT. This gives the protein CSAQKSTGGNQPQHF.

This clonotype has at least ten counts. The genes are TRBV5-6 and TRBJ2-7; perhaps D is TRBD1 or TRBD2 (6 bases each). CDR3 length: 14 amino acids. CDR1 is SGHDT and CDR2 is YYEEEE in the germline V gene. Between the trimmed V and J ends, which lost 0 bases and 2 bases, there was a span of 9 bases. The CDR3 reads CASSLERGAYEQYF. CDR3 coding DNA: TGTGCCAGCAGCTTGGAAAGGGGGGCCTACGAGCAGTACTTC.